A single sample gave rise to the 17 T cell receptor beta chains below, sequenced in a study of T-cell reconstitution after alpha-beta-depleted transplantation in children. Unique molecular identifiers were used in preparing the TCRbeta library. TCRdb fed the PCR reads into MiXCR, producing one record per CDR3 protein. The sample shows 450,000 to 600,000 distinct CDR3 sequences, about 18% of them seen only once. Specimen: PBMCs from the stem cell graft donor, collected from the stem cell graft. Receptor source: a human donor who donated a stem cell graft to a child with acute lymphoblastic leukemia.

This clonotype was observed a handful of times. V and J are TRBV7-9 and TRBJ2-7, with no clear D. This CDR3 has 12 amino acids. The germline gives CDR1 SEHNR, CDR2 FQNEAQ (reference sequence). V dropped 5 bases and J dropped 3 bases, with 8 bases sitting between them. In nucleotides, the CDR3 is TGTGCCAGCAGCGACTCTGGCTACGAGCAGTACTTC. Its translation is CASSDSGYEQYF.

CDR3 sequence: CASSSWDRGSFEQYF. CDR3 DNA: TGTGCCAGCAGCTCCTGGGACAGGGGCTCTTTCGAGCAGTACTTC. V is TRBV27 and J is TRBJ2-7; 10 bases fit TRBD1. Trimming removed 6 bases from V and 6 bases from J; junction bases left unmatched: 11. This CDR3 is 15 amino acids long. Germline CDR1 reads MNHEY; CDR2 reads SMNVEV (reference sequence).

This clonotype was observed a handful of times. The rearrangement joins TRBV4-1 to TRBJ2-1; 11 bases align to TRBD1. Per the germline V gene, CDR1 is MGHRA and CDR2 is YSYEKL. V was pared by 3 bases and J by 10 bases, with 5 bases of the junction left unmatched. The CDR3 runs to 14 residues. CDR3 DNA sequence: TGCGCCAGCAGCCACGGACAGGGGGCAGAAGAGCAGTTCTTC. Its translation: CASSHGQGAEEQFF.

V and J are TRBV6-5 and TRBJ2-2; 7 bases map to TRBD2. Germline CDR1 and CDR2: MNHEY and SVGAGI. The CDR3 is 14 amino acids. With 0 bases clipped from V and 6 bases from J, the junction kept 1 base outside the gene matches. For the CDR3, the DNA is TGTGCCAGCAGTTACTCGCGGGGGTCCGGGGAGCTGTTTTTT. Residues: CASSYSRGSGELFF.

The CDR3 nucleotides read TGTGCCAGCAGTTTCTTAAATCAGAATGAAAAACTGTTTTTT. It encodes CASSFLNQNEKLFF. V is TRBV12-3 or TRBV12-4 and J is TRBJ1-4; D unclear. The CDR3 extends over 14 amino acids. V lost 3 bases, J lost 5 bases, and 10 bases lay in between.

The chain joins TRBV5-1 to TRBJ2-1; the D call may be TRBD1 or TRBD2 (6 bases each). Germline V gene data show CDR1 as SGHRS and CDR2 as YFSETQ. The CDR3 covers 15 residues. V lost 0 bases and J 8 bases, leaving 15 bases between the germline ends. The CDR3 spells CASSLDEGGFYEQFF. The CDR3 coding sequence is TGCGCCAGCAGCTTGGACGAAGGGGGGTTCTATGAGCAGTTCTTC.

The V call is TRBV20-1, the J call TRBJ2-4; 11 bases are a match to TRBD2. Germline V gene data show CDR1 as DFQATT and CDR2 as SNEGSKA (reference sequence). The V segment lost 0 bases and the J segment 3 bases; nucleotides outside the gene matches: 4. This CDR3 comprises 16 residues. The CDR3 protein is CSARDRTSGFKNIQYF. The CDR3 DNA is TGCAGTGCTAGAGATCGGACTAGCGGGTTCAAAAACATTCAGTACTTC.

The chain is built from TRBV29-1 and TRBJ2-3; D tentatively reads TRBD1 or TRBD2 (5 bases each). The ends were cut back, 7 bases at V and 11 bases at J, with 16 bases in the middle. Germline CDR1 reads SQVTM; CDR2 reads ANQGSEA. This CDR3 has 11 residues. CDR3 loop: CSARGRDLQYF. The CDR3 nucleotides are TGCAGCGCCCGCGGTAGGGACCTGCAGTATTTT.

This clonotype appeared a few times. CDR3 sequence: CASSLPRTPSTDTQYF. DNA of the CDR3: TGTGCCAGCAGCTTACCCCGGACTCCTAGCACAGATACGCAGTATTTT. The V call is TRBV5-5, the J call TRBJ2-3, with D tentatively TRBD2 (5 bases). The CDR3 totals 16 residues. V shed 2 bases and J shed 0 bases, with 13 bases lying between them. Germline V gene lookup returns CDR1 SGHKS and CDR2 YYEKEE (reference sequence).

This clonotype was found many times. This rearrangement joins TRBV20-1 to TRBJ1-5; D unclear. The CDR3 has 17 residues. Trimming shortened V by 0 bases and J by 0 bases, and 15 bases separated the two germline ends. Looked up from germline, CDR1 is DFQATT and CDR2 is SNEGSKA (reference sequence). The chain's CDR3 is CSAREIGRLSSNQPQHF. The CDR3 DNA follows: TGCAGTGCTAGAGAAATCGGACGACTGTCTAGCAATCAGCCCCAGCATTTT.

The chain carries TRBV15 and TRBJ2-3, with D tentatively TRBD2 (5 bases). Germline V gives CDR1 LNHNV, CDR2 YYDKDF (reference sequence). The CDR3 spans 17 residues. V shed 5 bases and J shed 0 bases, with 18 bases lying between them. The CDR3 region is CATSGKLDLTSTDTQYF. In DNA, the CDR3 is TGTGCCACCAGCGGAAAACTAGATTTAACTAGCACAGATACGCAGTATTTT.

This CDR3 is CASSFGGAGSETQYF. Written as DNA, the CDR3 is TGCGCCAGCAGCTTTGGAGGGGCGGGTTCGGAGACCCAGTACTTC. The chain is built from TRBV5-1 and TRBJ2-5, with D possibly being TRBD2 (6 bases). Between the trimmed V and J ends, which lost 2 bases and 5 bases, there was a span of 16 bases. The germline V gene encodes CDR1 SGHRS and CDR2 YFSETQ. CDR3 length: 15 residues.

This clonotype was seen more than once but under ten times. The V call is TRBV7-3, the J call TRBJ2-1; 7 bases are shared with TRBD2. The germline V gene has CDR1 SGHTA and CDR2 FQGTGA. This CDR3 comprises 13 residues. Losses at the gene ends were 6 bases for V and 5 bases for J; bases not matched to a gene: 4. CDR3 amino acids: CASRSSGDNEQFF. CDR3 nucleotide sequence: TGTGCCAGCAGGTCTAGCGGAGACAATGAGCAGTTCTTC. Complete variable domain (other parts from reference TRBV7-3 and TRBJ2-1): GAGVSQTPSNKVTEKGKYVELRCDPISGHTALYWYRQSLGQGPEFLIYFQGTGAADDSGLPNDRFFAVRPEGSVSTLKIQRTERGDSAVYLCASRSSGDNEQFFGPGTRLTVL.

The chain joins TRBV20-1 to TRBJ1-1; 7 bases agree with TRBD1. V shed 7 bases, J shed 4 bases, and the junction held 3 bases outside the gene matches. The CDR3 totals 11 residues. The germline CDR1 and CDR2 sequences are DFQATT and SNEGSKA (reference sequence). CDR3 sequence reads: CSVAGGTEAFF. For the CDR3, the DNA is TGCAGTGTAGCAGGGGGCACTGAAGCTTTCTTT.

This clonotype was recorded a few times. The chain couples TRBV12-5 to TRBJ2-3, with D possibly TRBD2 on 6 matching bases. V lost 1 base, J lost 5 bases, and 13 bases lay in between. This CDR3 contains 15 residues. The V gene's germline CDR1 is LGHNT and CDR2 FRNRAP. The DNA for the CDR3 is TGTGCTAGTGGTTTGGGCGTGATTAGCGGAGATACGCAGTATTTT. It translates to CASGLGVISGDTQYF.

The chain is built from TRBV5-4 and TRBJ2-3; TRBD2 matches at 10 bases. Germline-derived CDR1 and CDR2 are SGHNT and YYREEE (reference sequence). V lost 2 bases and J lost 5; bases outside the gene matches: 8. CDR3 length: 16 residues. The CDR3 nucleotides are TGTGCCAGCAGCTTTGGAGGGGCTAGCGGGAGAGATACGCAGTATTTT. Translation: CASSFGGASGRDTQYF.

This clonotype was seen more than once but under ten times. Germline is not matched at one junction end, which may reflect a read error. The rearrangement joins TRBV15 to TRBJ1-2, with TRBD1 matching 10 bases. CDR3 length: 18 residues. The germline V gene has CDR1 LNHNV and CDR2 YYDKDF (reference sequence). DNA for the CDR3: TGTGCCACCAGCGGAGACAGGGGGCGCGGAATAGGGGGCTATGGCTACACCTTC. Translation: CATSGDRGRGIGGYGYTF. Based on the CDR3 plus reference TRBV15 and TRBJ1-2, the full variable domain is DAMVIQNPRYQVTQFGKPVTLSCSQTLNHNVMYWYQQKSSQAPKLLFHYYDKDFNNEADTPDNFQSRRPNTSFCFLDIRSPGLGDTAMYLCATSGDRGRGIGGYGYTFGSGTRLTVV.